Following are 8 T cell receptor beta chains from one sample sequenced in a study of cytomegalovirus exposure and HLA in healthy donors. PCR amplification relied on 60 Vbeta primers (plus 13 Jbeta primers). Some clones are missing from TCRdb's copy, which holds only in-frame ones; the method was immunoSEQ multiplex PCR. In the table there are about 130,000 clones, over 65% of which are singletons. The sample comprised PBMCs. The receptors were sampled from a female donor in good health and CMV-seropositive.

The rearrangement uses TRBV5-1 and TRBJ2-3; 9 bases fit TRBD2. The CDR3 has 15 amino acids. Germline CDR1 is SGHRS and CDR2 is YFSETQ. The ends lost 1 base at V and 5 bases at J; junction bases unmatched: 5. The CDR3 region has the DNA TGCGCCAGCAGCTTGAAGGCTAGCGGGATAGATACGCAGTATTTT. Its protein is CASSLKASGIDTQYF.

As DNA, the CDR3 is TGTGCCAGCAGCGCCCAACCCGGACAGGGGGCTGGAGATACGCAGTATTTT. It specifies CASSAQPGQGAGDTQYF. The chain carries TRBV9 and TRBJ2-3, with TRBD1 identical over 11 bases. V was clipped by 3 bases and J by 5 bases; unmatched bases: 11. Germline V gene sequence: CDR1 SGDLS, CDR2 YYNGEE. The CDR3 loop spans 17 amino acids.

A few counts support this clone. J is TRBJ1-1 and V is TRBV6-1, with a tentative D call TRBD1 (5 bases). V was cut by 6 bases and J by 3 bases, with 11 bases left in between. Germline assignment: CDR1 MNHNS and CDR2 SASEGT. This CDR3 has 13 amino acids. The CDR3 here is CASSARGDTEAFF. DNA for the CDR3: TGTGCCAGCAGCGCGCGGGGCGACACTGAAGCTTTCTTT.

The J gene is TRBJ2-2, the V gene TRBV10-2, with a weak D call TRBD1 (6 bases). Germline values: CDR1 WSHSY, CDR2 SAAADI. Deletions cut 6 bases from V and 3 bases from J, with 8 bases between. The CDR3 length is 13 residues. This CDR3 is CASRTGDTGELFF. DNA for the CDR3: TGCGCCAGCAGGACAGGCGACACCGGGGAGCTGTTTTTT.

The CDR3 protein is CASSALAGGTDTQYF. CDR3 sequence (DNA): TGTGCCAGCAGCGCTCTTGCGGGAGGCACAGATACGCAGTATTTT. The chain couples TRBV5-4 to TRBJ2-3; 7 nucleotides line up with TRBD2. Germline assignment: CDR1 SGHNT and CDR2 YYREEE (reference sequence). The length of the CDR3 is 15 residues. The V and J ends lost 4 bases and 1 base, in that order; junction bases with no gene match: 6.

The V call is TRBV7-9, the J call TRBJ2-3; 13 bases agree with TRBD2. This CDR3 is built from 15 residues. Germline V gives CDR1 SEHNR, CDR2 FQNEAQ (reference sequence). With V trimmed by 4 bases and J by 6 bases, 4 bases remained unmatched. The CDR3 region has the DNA TGTGCCAGCAGCTGGACTAGCGGGGGTCGGGATACGCAGTATTTT. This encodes CASSWTSGGRDTQYF.

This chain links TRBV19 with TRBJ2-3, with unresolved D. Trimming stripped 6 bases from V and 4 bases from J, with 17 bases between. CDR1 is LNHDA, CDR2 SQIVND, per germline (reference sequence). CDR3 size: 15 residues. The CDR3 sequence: CASSPLARWADTQYF. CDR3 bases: TGTGCCAGTAGCCCTTTGGCCAGGTGGGCAGATACGCAGTATTTT.

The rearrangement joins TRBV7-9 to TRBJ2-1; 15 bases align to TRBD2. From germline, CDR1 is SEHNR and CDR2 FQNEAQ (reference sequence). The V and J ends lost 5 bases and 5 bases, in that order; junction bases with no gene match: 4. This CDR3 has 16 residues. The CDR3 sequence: CASSTRTSGRDNEQFF. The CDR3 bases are TGTGCCAGCAGCACAAGGACTAGCGGGAGGGACAATGAGCAGTTCTTC.